This section outlines one T cell receptor (beta chain) sequence together with its context. Antigen: not known. Transcripts of RNA were the source for amplifying TCR beta CDR3 regions. RT-PCR with HTBI primers came first, then second-round multiplex PCR. TCRdb re-analysed the multiplex PCR reads in MiXCR, keeping a single row per CDR3 protein. The data hold about 400,000 distinct CDR3 sequences, with around 17% observed a single time. The sample originates from a study of Graves' ophthalmopathy and Graves' hyperthyroidism. Study-wide results and limits: The model forecast ophthalmopathy progression, reaching roughly 71% sensitivity and 72% to 80% specificity.

The CDR3 loop spans 13 amino acids. V was shortened by 8 bases and J by 5 bases, with 15 bases between the two germline ends. Germline V lookup: CDR1 MNHNS, CDR2 SASEGT. The evidence that diagnosis relied on was clinical symptoms, serum thyroxine, TRAb, thyroid ultrasound and orbital computed tomography. Sequencing used peripheral blood. The rearrangement uses TRBV6-1 and TRBJ2-5, with unresolved D. This TCR came from a woman between 18 and 29 years old with Graves' ophthalmopathy. Written as DNA, the CDR3 is TGTGCCAGCGCGGTGGGTATGGGGGAGACCCAGTACTTC. It specifies CASAVGMGETQYF.